This entry concerns a single T cell receptor beta chain. This CDR3 is built from 15 residues. Germline V gene data show CDR1 as ENHRY and CDR2 as SYGVKD. V trimming: 2 bases; J trimming: 7 bases; junction bases outside the gene matches: 8. Patients of the Seattle cohort, enrolled during active infection, were followed longitudinally. In the original analysis: Reference gene primer amplification gave nucleated cell count estimates. Sequencing was performed with immunoSEQ multiplex PCR; in TCRdb, only in-frame clones are kept and a portion is missing. V and J calls and clone size are as listed in that table; D and trimming were resolved from the DNA. The sample shows 390,000 or so clones, more than 70% of them seen only once. This sample stems from a study of blood T cell repertoires in COVID-19. At the level of the study: Material from acute and convalescent COVID-19 was sourced from the United States, Italy and Spain. T cells, B-cell-depleted T cells, or PBMCs provided the cDNA or gDNA that served as material.

Sequenced material: peripheral blood. The chain is built from TRBV10-3 and TRBJ2-7; 10 bases are shared with TRBD1. The TCR comes from a woman in her thirties with COVID-19, enrolled during active disease. The DNA of the CDR3 is TGTGCCATCAGTGAGATAGGACAGGGGGATAGGGAGCAGTACTTC. Its translation: CAISEIGQGDREQYF.